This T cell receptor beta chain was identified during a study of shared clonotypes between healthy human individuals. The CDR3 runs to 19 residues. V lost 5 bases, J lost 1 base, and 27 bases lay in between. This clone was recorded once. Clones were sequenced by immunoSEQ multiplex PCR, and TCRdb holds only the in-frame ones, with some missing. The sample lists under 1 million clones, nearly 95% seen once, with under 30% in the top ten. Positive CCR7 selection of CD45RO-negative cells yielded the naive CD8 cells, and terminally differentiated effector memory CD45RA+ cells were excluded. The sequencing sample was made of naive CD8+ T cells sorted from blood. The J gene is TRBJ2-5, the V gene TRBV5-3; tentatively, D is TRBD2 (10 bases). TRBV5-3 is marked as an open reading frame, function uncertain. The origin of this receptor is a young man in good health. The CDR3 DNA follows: TGTGCCAGAAGTGAAGAACGGGACAGGGTAGCGGGAGGCCAAGAGACCCAGTACTTC. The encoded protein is CARSEERDRVAGGQETQYF.